What follows are 25 T cell receptor beta chains derived from one specimen sequenced in a study of blood T cell repertoires in COVID-19. The table came from immunoSEQ multiplex PCR; TCRdb's copy has only in-frame clones and leaves some out. Here the sample spans about 370,000 clones, 70% to 90% being singletons. Sequencing was done on a sample of peripheral blood. The receptor source for this set is a woman in her thirties with COVID-19, enrolled during active disease.

The CDR3 DNA sequence: TGTGCCAGCAGCCAAGAACAGGAGAGCTCCTATAATTCACCCCTCCACTTT. Translating gives CASSQEQESSYNSPLHF. The chain joins TRBV3-1 (or the pseudogene TRBV3-2) to TRBJ1-6, with a possible D match to TRBD1 (5 bases). The CDR3 spans 17 residues. Trimming took off 0 bases at V and 0 bases at J, with 9 bases between the two ends. Looked up from germline, CDR1 is LGHDT and CDR2 is YNNKEL (reference sequence).

This chain uses TRBV18 with TRBJ2-1; D is possibly TRBD2 (5 bases). The CDR3 runs 14 residues. V was clipped by 7 bases and J by 5 bases, with 15 bases between them. Germline V gene data show CDR1 as KGHSH and CDR2 as LQKENI. The CDR3 DNA reads TGTGCCAGCTACGGTCTAGGGAGCGACAATGAGCAGTTCTTC. Its protein is CASYGLGSDNEQFF.

The chain uses TRBV29-1 and TRBJ1-3; D call uncertain. Between the trimmed V and J ends, which lost 4 bases and 0 bases, there was a span of 7 bases. Germline V gene sequence: CDR1 SQVTM, CDR2 ANQGSEA. The CDR3 totals 13 residues. This chain's CDR3 is CSVGATSGNTIYF. DNA of the CDR3: TGCAGCGTTGGGGCGACCTCTGGAAACACCATATATTTT.

V usage is TRBV7-9 and J usage is TRBJ2-1; 9 bases line up with TRBD2. The ends lost 1 base at V and 6 bases at J; junction bases unmatched: 7. The CDR3 is 16 residues long. Germline CDR1 is SEHNR and CDR2 is FQNEAQ (reference sequence). CDR3 nucleotides: TGTGCCAGCAGCTTAGGTCCTAGCGGGATACTCAATGAGCAGTTCTTC. It yields the protein CASSLGPSGILNEQFF.

This sequence joins TRBV29-1 and TRBJ2-7, with 9 bases that match TRBD1. The germline gives CDR1 SQVTM, CDR2 ANQGSEA. V dropped 6 bases and J dropped 3; count of bases not matched to a gene: 6. The CDR3 runs 13 residues. The CDR3 reads CSVEGQGLYEQYF. The CDR3 bases are TGCAGCGTCGAGGGACAGGGACTCTACGAGCAGTACTTC.

The chain employs TRBV5-4 and TRBJ2-7; a weak D match, TRBD1 (6 bases). V was trimmed by 2 bases and J by 3 bases, leaving 12 bases between them. Germline loops: CDR1 SGHNT, CDR2 YYREEE (reference sequence). The CDR3 totals 14 residues. The CDR3 DNA follows: TGTGCCAGCAGCTTCCGGGACACGAACTACGAGCAGTACTTC. Amino acid sequence: CASSFRDTNYEQYF.

CDR3 bases: TGTGCCAGCAGTTACGCGGGAGGTAGGGACGAGCAGTACTTC. This encodes CASSYAGGRDEQYF. The V gene is TRBV6-5, the J gene TRBJ2-7; the match to TRBD2 covers 8 bases. Germline CDR1 and CDR2: MNHEY and SVGAGI. V lost 2 bases, J lost 5 bases, and 5 bases stayed unmatched. The CDR3 runs 14 residues.

The chain joins TRBV2 to TRBJ2-1; D remains unclear. Deletions cut 8 bases from V and 0 bases from J, with 8 bases between. Germline V CDR1 and CDR2: SNHLY, FYNNEI. This CDR3 region has 13 residues. CDR3 residues: CASADPSYNEQFF. The CDR3 nucleotides are TGTGCCAGCGCGGATCCCTCCTACAATGAGCAGTTCTTC.

The chain couples TRBV5-4 to TRBJ1-2, with D possibly being TRBD1 (6 bases). CDR1 and CDR2 from the germline V gene are SGHNT and YYREEE (reference sequence). V gave up 4 bases and J gave up 8 bases, with 12 bases separating them. The CDR3 has 12 amino acids. This chain's CDR3 is CASSPATGGYTF. The CDR3 DNA follows: TGTGCCAGCAGCCCGGCGACAGGCGGCTACACCTTC.

V usage is TRBV21-1 and J usage is TRBJ2-7; TRBD2 is taken as the D call from the table, unchecked against the DNA. TRBV21-1 is designated a pseudogene. The CDR3 extends over 18 amino acids. In DNA form, the CDR3 reads TGTGCCAGCAGCAAAGGGACTAGCGGGAGTTTGGTCTCCTACGAGCAGTACTTC. This encodes CASSKGTSGSLVSYEQYF.

V usage is TRBV28 and J usage is TRBJ1-6; 8 bases align to TRBD1. CDR1 is MDHEN, CDR2 SYDVKM, per germline. The CDR3 is made up of 17 amino acids. V lost 6 bases to trimming and J lost 0 bases; unmatched junction nucleotides: 7. CDR3 DNA sequence: TGTGCCAGCAGGCCAGGGGGCGGAGTCTCCTATAATTCACCCCTCCACTTT. Its protein product is CASRPGGGVSYNSPLHF. Drawing the rest from reference TRBV28 and TRBJ1-6, the complete variable domain is DVKVTQSSRYLVKRTGEKVFLECVQDMDHENMFWYRQDPGLGLRLIYFSYDVKMKEKGDIPEGYSVSREKKERFSLILESASTNQTSMYLCASRPGGGVSYNSPLHFGNGTRLTVT.

This clone came up once. The genes are TRBV5-6 and TRBJ2-3, with 10 bases fitting TRBD2. V shed 5 bases, J shed 3 bases, and the junction held 9 bases outside the gene matches. The CDR3 covers 16 residues. The germline V gene has CDR1 SGHDT and CDR2 YYEEEE. The CDR3 loop is CASRSEREGRTDTQYF. For the CDR3, the DNA is TGTGCCAGCAGATCAGAGCGGGAGGGCCGGACAGATACGCAGTATTTT.

In this sample, this clone turned up a few times. This chain connects TRBV9 to TRBJ1-1; 12 bases match TRBD1. J gave up 4 bases and V 0 bases, and 7 bases lay outside the gene matches. This CDR3 is 17 amino acids long. Germline CDR1 is SGDLS and CDR2 is YYNGEE. DNA for the CDR3: TGTGCCAGCAGCGTAGCCGGGACAGGGGGCGTCGGCACTGAAGCTTTCTTT. Translation gives CASSVAGTGGVGTEAFF.

The V and J genes are TRBV7-6 and TRBJ2-7, with a possible D match to TRBD1 (5 bases). The CDR3 sequence is 15 residues long. Germline lookup yields CDR1 SGHVS and CDR2 FNYEAQ. Trimming cost V 0 bases and J 2 bases, with 11 bases left between them. The chain's CDR3 is CASSLAWGRTYEQYF. The DNA of the CDR3 is TGTGCCAGCAGCTTAGCGTGGGGCAGAACCTACGAGCAGTACTTC. The whole variable domain, filled in from reference TRBV7-6 and TRBJ2-7, reads GAGVSQSPRYKVTKRGQDVALRCDPISGHVSLYWYRQALGQGPEFLTYFNYEAQQDKSGLPNDRFSAERPEGSISTLTIQRTEQRDSAMYRCASSLAWGRTYEQYFGPGTRLTVT.

This chain uses TRBV7-9 with TRBJ2-3, with TRBD2 as a possible D gene (6 bases). V was trimmed by 1 base and J by 4 bases, leaving 12 bases between them. The CDR3 has 15 residues. CDR1 SEHNR and CDR2 FQNEAQ come from the germline V gene (reference sequence). The DNA of the CDR3 is TGTGCCAGCAGCTTAGGTTTCGGGGGACCAGATACGCAGTATTTT. It specifies CASSLGFGGPDTQYF.

The chain couples TRBV5-5 to TRBJ2-7; TRBD1 matches 8 bases. Germline assignment: CDR1 SGHKS and CDR2 YYEKEE (reference sequence). Trimming cost V 3 bases and J 3 bases; bases outside gene matches: 5. The CDR3 covers 14 residues. CDR3 bases: TGTGCCAGCAGCTCACCGACAGGGGTCTACGAGCAGTACTTC. This sequence encodes CASSSPTGVYEQYF.

CDR3 sequence reads: CATPLAGGRETQYF. The CDR3 DNA follows: TGTGCCACCCCACTAGCGGGAGGGCGAGAGACCCAGTACTTC. The J gene is TRBJ2-5, the V gene TRBV2, with 13 positions matching TRBD2. With V trimmed by 10 bases and J by 4 bases, 6 bases remained unmatched. In germline, CDR1 is SNHLY, CDR2 FYNNEI. There are 14 residues in the CDR3.

V is TRBV2 and J is TRBJ2-7; 10 bases match TRBD2. Germline assignment: CDR1 SNHLY and CDR2 FYNNEI. The V segment lost 2 bases and the J segment 6 bases; nucleotides outside the gene matches: 1. The length of the CDR3 is 13 residues. CDR3 protein: CASSELAGVEQYF. As DNA, the CDR3 is TGTGCCAGCAGTGAACTAGCGGGAGTCGAGCAGTACTTC.

This clone was observed a handful of times. This chain links TRBV5-4 with TRBJ1-6; D is unresolved. Trimming stripped 0 bases from V and 4 bases from J, with 8 bases between. The CDR3 totals 15 residues. Germline V gives CDR1 SGHNT, CDR2 YYREEE (reference sequence). The CDR3 here is CASSLVADYNSPLHF. CDR3 sequence (DNA): TGTGCCAGCAGCTTGGTCGCAGATTATAATTCACCCCTCCACTTT.

The chain carries TRBV27 and TRBJ1-6; possibly TRBD1 for D (6 bases). Germline CDR1 MNHEY, CDR2 SMNVEV (reference sequence). The CDR3 extends over 15 amino acids. Trimming shortened V by 0 bases and J by 9 bases, and 12 bases separated the two germline ends. This CDR3 reads CASSLSTGLGSPLHF. The CDR3 DNA reads as TGTGCCAGCAGTTTATCAACAGGGCTCGGTTCACCCCTCCACTTT.

The genes are TRBV27 and TRBJ1-1; D may be TRBD1 (6 bases). The germline V gene encodes CDR1 MNHEY and CDR2 SMNVEV (reference sequence). This CDR3 spans 14 amino acids. The ends were cut back, 2 bases at V and 1 base at J, with 8 bases in the middle. The CDR3 sequence: CASSLLGQNTEAFF. DNA of the CDR3: TGTGCCAGCAGTTTACTGGGACAGAACACTGAAGCTTTCTTT.

The chain uses TRBV3-1 (or the pseudogene TRBV3-2) and TRBJ1-2; 8 bases map to TRBD1. Per germline, CDR1 LGHDT and CDR2 YNNKEL (reference sequence). V shed 3 bases and J 3 bases; nucleotides not matched to a gene: 6. The CDR3 runs to 15 residues. CDR3 coding DNA: TGTGCCAGCAGCCACCAAGGGACAGGTCACTATGGCTACACCTTC. It encodes CASSHQGTGHYGYTF.

The rearrangement joins TRBV19 to TRBJ1-5, with no clear D. This CDR3 is built from 13 residues. Trimming left V 3 bases short and J 5 bases short, with 8 bases between. Germline V lookup: CDR1 LNHDA, CDR2 SQIVND (reference sequence). The CDR3 DNA reads TGTGCCAGTAGTATTTCGGGGTATCAGCCCCAGCATTTT. Protein product: CASSISGYQPQHF.

The gene calls are TRBV19 and TRBJ2-6; 12 nucleotides align to TRBD2. Germline CDR1 reads LNHDA; CDR2 reads SQIVND (reference sequence). The CDR3 is 17 amino acids. Trimming removed 7 bases from V and 1 base from J; junction bases left unmatched: 5. The CDR3 loop is CASTPTSGSSGANVLTF. The DNA for the CDR3 is TGTGCCAGTACTCCGACTAGCGGGAGTTCTGGGGCCAACGTCCTGACTTTC.

The genes are TRBV29-1 and TRBJ2-7; the D is unclear. Germline CDR1 reads SQVTM; CDR2 reads ANQGSEA. The CDR3 contains 13 residues. Trimming removed 2 bases at V and 0 bases at J, with 8 bases between. The DNA for the CDR3 is TGCAGCGTTGAACTACCCCCCTCCTACGAGCAGTACTTC. This gives the protein CSVELPPSYEQYF.